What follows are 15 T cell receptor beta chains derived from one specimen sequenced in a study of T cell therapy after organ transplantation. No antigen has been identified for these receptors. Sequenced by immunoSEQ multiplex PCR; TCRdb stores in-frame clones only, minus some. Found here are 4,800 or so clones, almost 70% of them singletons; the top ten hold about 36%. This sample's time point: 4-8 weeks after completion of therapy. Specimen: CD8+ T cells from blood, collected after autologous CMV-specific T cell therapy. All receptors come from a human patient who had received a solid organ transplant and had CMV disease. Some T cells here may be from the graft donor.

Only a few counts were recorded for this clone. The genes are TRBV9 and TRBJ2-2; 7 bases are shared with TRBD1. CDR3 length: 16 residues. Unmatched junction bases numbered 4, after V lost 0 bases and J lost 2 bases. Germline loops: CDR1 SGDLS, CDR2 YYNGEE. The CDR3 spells CASSVAGTANTGELFF. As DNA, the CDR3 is TGTGCCAGCAGCGTAGCAGGGACAGCTAACACCGGGGAGCTGTTTTTT.

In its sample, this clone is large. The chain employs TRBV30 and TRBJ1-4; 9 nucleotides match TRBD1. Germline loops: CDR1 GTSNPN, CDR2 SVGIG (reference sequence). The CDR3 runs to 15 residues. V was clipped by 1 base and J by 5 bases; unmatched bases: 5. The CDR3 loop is CAWSDRGPVNEKLFF. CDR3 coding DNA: TGTGCCTGGAGTGACAGGGGGCCGGTGAATGAAAAACTGTTTTTT.

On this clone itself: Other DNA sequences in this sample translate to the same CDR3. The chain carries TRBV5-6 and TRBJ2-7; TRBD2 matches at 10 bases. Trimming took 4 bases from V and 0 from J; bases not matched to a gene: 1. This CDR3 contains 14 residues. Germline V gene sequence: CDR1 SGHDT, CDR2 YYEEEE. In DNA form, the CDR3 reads TGTGCCAGCAGCCTAGCGGGGGACTCCTACGAGCAGTACTTC. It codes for CASSLAGDSYEQYF.

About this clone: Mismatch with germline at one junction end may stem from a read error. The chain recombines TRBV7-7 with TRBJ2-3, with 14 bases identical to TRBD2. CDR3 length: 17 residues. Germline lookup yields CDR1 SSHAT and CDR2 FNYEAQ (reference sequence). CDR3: CASSLGTSGSRADTQYF. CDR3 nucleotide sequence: TGTGCTAGCAGCTTAGGGACTAGCGGGAGTCGGGCAGATACGCAGTATTTT.

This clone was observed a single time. CDR3 coding DNA: TGTGCCAGCAGCTTACCGGGACAGAACTACGAGCAGTACTTC. Translation: CASSLPGQNYEQYF. This chain connects TRBV7-9 to TRBJ2-7; 7 nucleotides agree with TRBD1. The CDR3 has 14 residues. Germline assignment: CDR1 SEHNR and CDR2 FQNEAQ (reference sequence). V gave up 2 bases and J gave up 3 bases; unmatched junction bases: 4. Full variable domain (rest looked up from reference TRBV7-9 and TRBJ2-7): DTGVSQNPRHKITKRGQNVTFRCDPISEHNRLYWYRQTLGQGPEFLTYFQNEAQLEKSRLLSDRFSAERPKGSFSTLEIQRTEQGDSAMYLCASSLPGQNYEQYFGPGTRLTVT.

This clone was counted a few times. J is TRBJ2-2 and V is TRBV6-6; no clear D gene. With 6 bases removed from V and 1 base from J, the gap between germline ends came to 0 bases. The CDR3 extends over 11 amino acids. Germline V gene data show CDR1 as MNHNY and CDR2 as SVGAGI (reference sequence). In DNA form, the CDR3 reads TGTGCCAGCAGGAACACCGGGGAGCTGTTTTTT. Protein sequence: CASRNTGELFF.

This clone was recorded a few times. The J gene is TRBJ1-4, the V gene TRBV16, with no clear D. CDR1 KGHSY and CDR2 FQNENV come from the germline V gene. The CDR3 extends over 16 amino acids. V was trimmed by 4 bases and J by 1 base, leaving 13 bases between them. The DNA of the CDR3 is TGTGCCAGCAGCCCCCTTTTTGGGGTAACTAATGAAAAACTGTTTTTT. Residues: CASSPLFGVTNEKLFF.

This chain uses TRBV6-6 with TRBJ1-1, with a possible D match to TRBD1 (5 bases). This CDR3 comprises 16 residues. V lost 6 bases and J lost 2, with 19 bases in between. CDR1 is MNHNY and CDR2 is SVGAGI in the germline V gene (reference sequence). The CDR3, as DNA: TGTGCCAGCAGACATCTGTCGGGACGGGACAACACTGAAGCTTTCTTT. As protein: CASRHLSGRDNTEAFF.

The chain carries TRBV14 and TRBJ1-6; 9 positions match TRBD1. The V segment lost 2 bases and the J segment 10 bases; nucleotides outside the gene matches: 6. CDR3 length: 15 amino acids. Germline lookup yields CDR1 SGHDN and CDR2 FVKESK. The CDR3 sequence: CASSQSGTGNSPLHF. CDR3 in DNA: TGTGCCAGCAGCCAATCCGGGACAGGGAACTCACCCCTCCACTTT.

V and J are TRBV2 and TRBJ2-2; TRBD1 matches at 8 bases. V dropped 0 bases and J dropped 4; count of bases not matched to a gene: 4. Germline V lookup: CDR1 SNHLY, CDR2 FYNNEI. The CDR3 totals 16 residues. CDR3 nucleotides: TGTGCCAGCAGTGAAGCCTGGACAGGGAGCACCGGGGAGCTGTTTTTT. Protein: CASSEAWTGSTGELFF.

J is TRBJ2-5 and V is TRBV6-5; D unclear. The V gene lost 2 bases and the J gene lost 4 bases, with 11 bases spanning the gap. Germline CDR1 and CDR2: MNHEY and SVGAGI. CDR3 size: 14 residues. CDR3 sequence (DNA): TGTGCCAGCAGTTACGCGTGGCAGCGAGAGACCCAGTACTTC. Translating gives CASSYAWQRETQYF.

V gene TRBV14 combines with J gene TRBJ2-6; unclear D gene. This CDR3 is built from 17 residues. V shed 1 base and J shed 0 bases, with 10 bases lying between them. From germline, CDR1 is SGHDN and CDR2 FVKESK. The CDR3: CASSQVPSHSGANVLTF. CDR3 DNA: TGTGCCAGCAGCCAAGTACCCAGCCACTCTGGGGCCAACGTCCTGACTTTC.

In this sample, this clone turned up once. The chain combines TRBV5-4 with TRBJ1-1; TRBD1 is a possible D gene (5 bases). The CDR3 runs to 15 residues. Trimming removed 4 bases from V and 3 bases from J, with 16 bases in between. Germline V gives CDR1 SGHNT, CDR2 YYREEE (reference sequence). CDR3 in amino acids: CASSERPGRHTEAFF. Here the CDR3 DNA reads TGTGCCAGCAGCGAGAGGCCGGGACGTCACACTGAAGCTTTCTTT.

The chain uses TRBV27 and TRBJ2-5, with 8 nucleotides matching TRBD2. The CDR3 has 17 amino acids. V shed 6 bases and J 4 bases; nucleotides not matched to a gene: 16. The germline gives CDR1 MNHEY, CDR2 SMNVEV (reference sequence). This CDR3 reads CASSPGLVAGWRETQYF. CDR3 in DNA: TGTGCCAGCAGCCCCGGCTTGGTAGCGGGATGGCGAGAGACCCAGTACTTC.

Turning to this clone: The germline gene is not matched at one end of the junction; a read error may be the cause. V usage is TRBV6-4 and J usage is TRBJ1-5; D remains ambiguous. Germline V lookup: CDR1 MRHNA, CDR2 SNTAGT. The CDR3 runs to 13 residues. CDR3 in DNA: TGTGCCAGCAGTTACTCGAATAATCAGCCCCAGCATTTT. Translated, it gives CASSYSNNQPQHF.